This passage covers 5 T cell receptor beta chains from one sample sequenced in a study of blood T cell repertoires in COVID-19. Only in-frame clones appear in the TCRdb table, and some are missing; sequencing was by immunoSEQ multiplex PCR. The sample lists approximately 220,000 clones, about 84% occurring once. Specimen: peripheral blood. These TCRs come from a woman of 80 years or more with acute or convalescent COVID-19.

This chain connects TRBV9 to TRBJ2-3; 7 bases align to TRBD2. The CDR3 covers 14 residues. The junction had 5 bases not matched to a gene; V was cut back by 3 bases and J by 4 bases. CDR1 and CDR2 (germline): SGDLS, YYNGEE. The CDR3, as DNA: TGTGCCAGCAGCGGGGAGGGAGCGGCAGATACGCAGTATTTT. Translated: CASSGEGAADTQYF.

The J gene is TRBJ2-1, the V gene TRBV7-2, with D maybe TRBD2 (5 bases). Germline CDR1 and CDR2: SGHTA and FQGNSA. The ends were cut back, 2 bases at V and 9 bases at J, with 11 bases in the middle. The CDR3 contains 13 residues. The CDR3 loop is CASSLYPGSEQFF. The CDR3 DNA reads TGTGCCAGCAGCTTATATCCGGGGTCTGAGCAGTTCTTC.

This rearrangement joins TRBV7-9 to TRBJ2-7; tentative D call: TRBD1 (5 bases). Trimming left V 1 base short and J 0 bases short, with 13 bases between. Germline loops: CDR1 SEHNR, CDR2 FQNEAQ (reference sequence). The CDR3 has 16 residues. The CDR3 DNA reads TGTGCCAGCAGCTTAGGGGTGCAGGGAAGCTCCTACGAGCAGTACTTC. This sequence encodes CASSLGVQGSSYEQYF.

This clone has more than one count but fewer than ten. V and J are TRBV6-5 and TRBJ2-5; D may be TRBD2 (6 bases). Germline values: CDR1 MNHEY, CDR2 SVGAGI. Trimming took off 0 bases at V and 5 bases at J, with 7 bases between the two ends. CDR3 size: 13 residues. CDR3 protein: CASSYSEGETQYF. The CDR3, as DNA: TGTGCCAGCAGTTACTCGGAGGGGGAGACCCAGTACTTC.

With respect to this clone: This may be a read error: a much more frequent sequence differs by one nucleotide. Other DNA sequences in this specimen translate into the identical CDR3. The rearrangement uses TRBV5-1 and TRBJ1-2; 8 nucleotides match TRBD1. Germline V lookup: CDR1 SGHRS, CDR2 YFSETQ. The CDR3 is made up of 13 amino acids. CDR3 region: CASSPGQGNGYTF. The CDR3 DNA sequence: TGCGCCAGCAGCCCAGGACAGGGTAATGGCTACACTTTC.